The 20 T cell receptor beta chains presented below share a single source sample, sequenced in a study of T cell responses to AZD1222 COVID-19 vaccine. Sequenced by immunoSEQ multiplex PCR; TCRdb stores in-frame clones only, minus some. This sample has 100,000 to 150,000 clones, with roughly 86% found just once. Material: peripheral blood, obtained on day 0 of AZD1222 vaccination. The receptors stem from an adult in good health.

This chain connects TRBV24-1 to TRBJ2-1; 8 bases are a match to TRBD1. Germline CDR1 and CDR2: KGHDR and SFDVKD. Trimming removed 5 bases from V and 3 bases from J; junction bases left unmatched: 8. The CDR3 contains 16 residues. For the CDR3, the DNA is TGTGCCACCAGTGGACGGACAGGGAATTTCTACAATGAGCAGTTCTTC. As protein: CATSGRTGNFYNEQFF.

The gene calls are TRBV11-2 and TRBJ1-5, with a tentative D call TRBD1 (5 bases). Germline V lookup: CDR1 SGHAT, CDR2 FQNNGV. V was shortened by 0 bases and J by 6 bases, with 9 bases between the two germline ends. The CDR3 contains 14 residues. The CDR3 protein is CASSLDQGIQPQHF. DNA for the CDR3: TGTGCCAGCAGCTTAGATCAGGGTATTCAGCCCCAGCATTTT.

The rearrangement uses TRBV4-3 and TRBJ2-7; TRBD1 agrees at 8 bases. With 3 bases clipped from V and 2 bases from J, the junction kept 6 bases outside the gene matches. The CDR3 contains 15 residues. Germline CDR1 reads LGHNA; CDR2 reads YSLEER. The CDR3 here is CASSQRTGSPYEQYF. The DNA for the CDR3 is TGCGCCAGCAGCCAGCGGACAGGGAGTCCCTACGAGCAGTACTTC.

The V and J genes are TRBV29-1 and TRBJ1-2, with 7 positions matching TRBD1. The CDR3 length is 13 residues. CDR1 and CDR2 (germline): SQVTM, ANQGSEA. J lost 3 bases, V lost 6 bases, and 7 bases had no gene match. The CDR3 nucleotides are TGCAGCGTGCGAACAGGGGTGCACTATGGCTACACCTTC. It yields the protein CSVRTGVHYGYTF.

The chain links TRBV28 to TRBJ2-7, with 8 bases identical to TRBD2. V lost 4 bases to trimming and J lost 4 bases; unmatched junction nucleotides: 15. CDR1 is MDHEN, CDR2 SYDVKM, per germline. CDR3 size: 17 residues. CDR3 nucleotides: TGTGCCAGCAGTTCCCACCCGCAGGGACTAGATCCTTACGAGCAGTACTTC. It encodes CASSSHPQGLDPYEQYF. Full variable domain (remainder filled in from reference TRBV28 and TRBJ2-7): DVKVTQSSRYLVKRTGEKVFLECVQDMDHENMFWYRQDPGLGLRLIYFSYDVKMKEKGDIPEGYSVSREKKERFSLILESASTNQTSMYLCASSSHPQGLDPYEQYFGPGTRLTVT.

This clone occurred a few times. The sample has other DNA sequences that encode this CDR3 too. The rearrangement joins TRBV29-1 to TRBJ1-2; weak D call: TRBD1 (5 bases). The V and J ends lost 3 bases and 8 bases respectively, with 13 bases between them. CDR1 and CDR2 (germline): SQVTM, ANQGSEA. CDR3 length equals 12 residues. Here the CDR3 reads CSVEEGPRGYTF. The CDR3 coding sequence is TGCAGCGTTGAGGAGGGGCCTCGGGGCTACACCTTC. Drawing the rest from reference TRBV29-1 and TRBJ1-2, the complete variable domain is SAVISQKPSRDICQRGTSLTIQCQVDSQVTMMFWYRQQPGQSLTLIATANQGSEATYESGFVIDKFPISRPNLTFSTLTVSNMSPEDSSIYLCSVEEGPRGYTFGSGTRLTVV.

This clone was seen a single time. This sequence joins TRBV10-3 and TRBJ1-2; 8 bases map to TRBD1. CDR3 length: 16 amino acids. Germline V lookup: CDR1 ENHRY, CDR2 SYGVKD. After removal of 0 bases from V and 4 bases from J, the junction contained 7 bases not matched to a gene. CDR3 in DNA: TGTGCCATCAGTGAGTCTCTCGGGACAGGACCCTATGGCTACACCTTC. It encodes CAISESLGTGPYGYTF.

V gene TRBV27 combines with J gene TRBJ2-7, with a tentative D call TRBD1 (6 bases). The CDR3 loop spans 18 amino acids. Germline V CDR1 and CDR2: MNHEY, SMNVEV (reference sequence). V lost 6 bases and J 6 bases, leaving 30 bases between the germline ends. The CDR3 coding sequence is TGTGCCAGCAGATTCTCCATGGATCCAGGGGTAGGCTCCACCGAGCAGTACTTC. It specifies CASRFSMDPGVGSTEQYF.

V and J are TRBV6-2 or TRBV6-3 and TRBJ2-3, with D possibly TRBD2 on 5 matching bases. The CDR3 is 17 amino acids. Germline V gives CDR1 MNHEY, CDR2 SVGEGT. The ends were cut back, 2 bases at V and 1 base at J, with 16 bases in the middle. The CDR3 nucleotides are TGTGCCAGCAGTTACGTCACGAGGGTCCGGGGCACAGATACGCAGTATTTT. Protein sequence: CASSYVTRVRGTDTQYF.

In this sample, this clone turned up once. The genes are TRBV19 and TRBJ1-1; D is possibly TRBD1 (5 bases). Trimming shortened V by 2 bases and J by 5 bases, and 9 bases separated the two germline ends. The CDR3 covers 13 residues. CDR1 LNHDA and CDR2 SQIVND come from the germline V gene (reference sequence). CDR3 residues: CASSIMGETEAFF. The CDR3 region has the DNA TGTGCCAGTAGTATAATGGGGGAGACTGAAGCTTTCTTT.

V usage is TRBV5-1 and J usage is TRBJ1-3; unclear D gene. V was clipped by 4 bases and J by 4 bases, with 18 bases between them. Germline CDR1 SGHRS, CDR2 YFSETQ. This CDR3 region has 16 residues. The CDR3 is CASSVGGGSKGNTIYF. The CDR3 DNA reads as TGCGCCAGCAGCGTGGGAGGCGGCTCCAAGGGAAACACCATATATTTT.

This sequence joins TRBV6-1 and TRBJ2-7; tentatively, D is TRBD1 (6 bases). CDR1 is MNHNS, CDR2 SASEGT, per germline. Trimming took 3 bases from V and 4 from J, leaving 16 bases between them. The CDR3 covers 15 residues. CDR3 coding DNA: TGTGCCAGCAGTGACCCAGCAGGGGTAAGGTACGAGCAGTACTTC. Its translation is CASSDPAGVRYEQYF.

The chain couples TRBV3-1 (or the pseudogene TRBV3-2) to TRBJ2-3; the D is unclear. The ends were cut back, 5 bases at V and 0 bases at J, with 18 bases in the middle. The CDR3 extends over 17 amino acids. CDR1 is LGHDT, CDR2 YNNKEL, per germline (reference sequence). Here the CDR3 reads CASSLSHRRTSTDTQYF. CDR3 nucleotides: TGTGCCAGCAGCTTATCTCACCGACGAACTAGCACAGATACGCAGTATTTT.

This clone came up once. V is TRBV2 and J is TRBJ2-7; D gene unclear. Between the trimmed V and J ends, which lost 3 bases and 1 base, there was a span of 16 bases. There are 16 residues in the CDR3. The germline V gene encodes CDR1 SNHLY and CDR2 FYNNEI. The CDR3 loop is CASSEETAASSYEQYF. Written as DNA, the CDR3 is TGTGCCAGCAGTGAGGAAACAGCAGCTTCTTCCTACGAGCAGTACTTC. The whole variable domain, remainder taken from reference TRBV2 and TRBJ2-7, is EPEVTQTPSHQVTQMGQEVILRCVPISNHLYFYWYRQILGQKVEFLVSFYNNEISEKSEIFDDQFSVERPDGSNFTLKIRSTKLEDSAMYFCASSEETAASSYEQYFGPGTRLTVT.

V is TRBV6-4 and J is TRBJ1-1; D is unresolved. This CDR3 has 14 amino acids. Trimming took 0 bases from V and 1 from J, leaving 6 bases between them. The germline V gene encodes CDR1 MRHNA and CDR2 SNTAGT. Written as DNA, the CDR3 is TGTGCCAGCAGTGACTCCTCAGAGAACACTGAAGCTTTCTTT. It specifies CASSDSSENTEAFF.

This sequence joins TRBV27 and TRBJ1-5, with D unresolved. There are 13 residues in the CDR3. CDR1 and CDR2 from the germline V gene are MNHEY and SMNVEV (reference sequence). Trimming removed 4 bases at V and 6 bases at J, with 10 bases between. CDR3 DNA: TGTGCCAGCAGTTGGCACGGGCCTCAGCCCCAGCATTTT. Protein product: CASSWHGPQPQHF.

The rearrangement links TRBV12-3 or TRBV12-4 to TRBJ2-7, with TRBD1 matching 8 bases. V lost 3 bases to trimming and J lost 4 bases; unmatched junction nucleotides: 2. The CDR3 length is 13 residues. The CDR3 is CASSFGQGYEQYF. The DNA for the CDR3 is TGTGCCAGCAGTTTCGGACAGGGTTACGAGCAGTACTTC.

The chain has TRBV2 and TRBJ2-7; D ambiguous. Trimming shortened V by 7 bases and J by 5 bases, and 15 bases separated the two germline ends. Germline CDR1 and CDR2: SNHLY and FYNNEI. The CDR3 length is 13 residues. The CDR3 DNA sequence: TGTGCCAGCATGCGCGTTCGGTTGAACGAGCAGTACTTC. Its protein is CASMRVRLNEQYF.

The V and J genes are TRBV2 and TRBJ2-5, with 9 bases lining up with TRBD1. Germline V lookup: CDR1 SNHLY, CDR2 FYNNEI. The CDR3 consists of 14 residues. V trimming: 6 bases; J trimming: 5 bases; junction bases outside the gene matches: 7. CDR3 residues: CASRDRGFSETQYF. The CDR3 DNA is TGTGCCAGCAGGGACAGGGGTTTTTCGGAGACCCAGTACTTC.

The CDR3 protein is CASSLQGGSPLHF. The CDR3 bases are TGTGCCAGCAGCTTACAGGGCGGGTCACCCCTCCACTTT. The rearrangement links TRBV7-3 to TRBJ1-6; D possibly corresponds to TRBD1 (5 bases). CDR1 and CDR2 (germline): SGHTA, FQGTGA. V was shortened by 2 bases and J by 10 bases, with 9 bases between the two germline ends. This CDR3 contains 13 residues.